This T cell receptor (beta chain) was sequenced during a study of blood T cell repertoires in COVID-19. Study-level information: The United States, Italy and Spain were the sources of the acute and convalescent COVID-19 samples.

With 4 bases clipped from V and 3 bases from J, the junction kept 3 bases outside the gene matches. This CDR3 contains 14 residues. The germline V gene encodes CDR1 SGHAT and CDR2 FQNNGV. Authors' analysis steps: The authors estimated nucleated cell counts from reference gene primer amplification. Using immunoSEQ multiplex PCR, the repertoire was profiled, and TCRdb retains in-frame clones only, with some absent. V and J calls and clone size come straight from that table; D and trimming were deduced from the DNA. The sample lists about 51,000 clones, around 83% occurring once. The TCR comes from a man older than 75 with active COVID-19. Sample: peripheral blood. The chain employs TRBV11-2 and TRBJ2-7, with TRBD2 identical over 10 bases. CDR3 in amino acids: CASSSGLAFYEQYF. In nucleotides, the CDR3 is TGTGCCAGCAGCTCGGGACTAGCGTTCTACGAGCAGTACTTC.